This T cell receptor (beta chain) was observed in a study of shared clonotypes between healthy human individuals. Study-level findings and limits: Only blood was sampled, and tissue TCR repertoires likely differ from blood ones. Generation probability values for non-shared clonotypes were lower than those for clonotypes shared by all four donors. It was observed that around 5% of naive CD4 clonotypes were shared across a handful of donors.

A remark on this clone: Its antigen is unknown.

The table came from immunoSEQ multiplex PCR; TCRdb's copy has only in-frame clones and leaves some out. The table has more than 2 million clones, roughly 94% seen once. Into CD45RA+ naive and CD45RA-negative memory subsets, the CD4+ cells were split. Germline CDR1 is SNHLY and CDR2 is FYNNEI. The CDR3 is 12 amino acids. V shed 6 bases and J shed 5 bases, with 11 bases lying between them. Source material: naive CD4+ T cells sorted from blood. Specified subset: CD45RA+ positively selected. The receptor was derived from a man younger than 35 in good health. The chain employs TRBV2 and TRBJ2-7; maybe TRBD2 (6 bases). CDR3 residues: CASRTSVNEQYF. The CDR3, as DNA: TGTGCCAGCAGGACTAGTGTGAACGAGCAGTACTTC.